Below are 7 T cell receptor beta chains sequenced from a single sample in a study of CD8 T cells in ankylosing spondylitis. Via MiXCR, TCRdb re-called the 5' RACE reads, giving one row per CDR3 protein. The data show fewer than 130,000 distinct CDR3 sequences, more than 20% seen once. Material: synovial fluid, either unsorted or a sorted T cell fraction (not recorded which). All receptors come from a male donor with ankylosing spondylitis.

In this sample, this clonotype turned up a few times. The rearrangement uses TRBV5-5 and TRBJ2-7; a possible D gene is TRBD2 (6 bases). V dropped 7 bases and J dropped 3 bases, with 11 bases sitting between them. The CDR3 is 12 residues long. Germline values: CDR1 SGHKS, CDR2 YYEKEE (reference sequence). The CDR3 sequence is CASGTGSYEQYV. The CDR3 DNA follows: TGTGCCAGCGGTACCGGGAGCTACGAGCAGTACGTC.

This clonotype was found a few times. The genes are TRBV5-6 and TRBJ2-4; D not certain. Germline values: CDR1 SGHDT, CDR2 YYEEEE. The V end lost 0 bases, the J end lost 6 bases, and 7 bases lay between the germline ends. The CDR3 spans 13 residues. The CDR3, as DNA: TGTGCCAGCAGCTTGGGCAGGTCAAACATTCAGTACTTC. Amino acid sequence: CASSLGRSNIQYF.

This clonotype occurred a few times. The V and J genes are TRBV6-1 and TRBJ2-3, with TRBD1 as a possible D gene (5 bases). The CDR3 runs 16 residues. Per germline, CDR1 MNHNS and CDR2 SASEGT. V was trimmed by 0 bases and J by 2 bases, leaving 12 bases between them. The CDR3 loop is CASSEASRGFTDTQYF. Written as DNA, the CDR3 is TGTGCCAGCAGTGAAGCGAGTAGGGGATTCACAGATACGCAGTATTTT.

DNA for the CDR3: TGCGCCAGCAGCTCTGGGGGCGACGGGGAGCTGTTTTTT. Translated: CASSSGGDGELFF. This chain connects TRBV5-1 to TRBJ2-2; TRBD1 might be the D (6 bases). Germline lookup yields CDR1 SGHRS and CDR2 YFSETQ. V lost 3 bases to trimming and J lost 7 bases, with 10 bases between them. This CDR3 is 13 amino acids long.

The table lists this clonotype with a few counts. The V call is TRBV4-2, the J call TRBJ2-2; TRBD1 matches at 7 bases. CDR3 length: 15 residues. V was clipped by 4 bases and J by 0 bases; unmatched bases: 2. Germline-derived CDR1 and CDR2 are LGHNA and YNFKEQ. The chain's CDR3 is CASSLQGPNTGELFF. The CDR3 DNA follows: TGTGCCAGCAGCCTACAGGGGCCGAACACCGGGGAGCTGTTTTTT.

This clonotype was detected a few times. The CDR3 loop is CASSPPTGGVYGYTF. The CDR3, as DNA: TGTGCCAGCTCACCACCGACAGGCGGCGTGTATGGCTACACCTTC. The rearrangement joins TRBV18 to TRBJ1-2; maybe TRBD1 (6 bases). The ends were cut back, 0 bases at V and 5 bases at J, with 13 bases in the middle. Per the germline V gene, CDR1 is KGHSH and CDR2 is LQKENI. The CDR3 covers 15 residues.

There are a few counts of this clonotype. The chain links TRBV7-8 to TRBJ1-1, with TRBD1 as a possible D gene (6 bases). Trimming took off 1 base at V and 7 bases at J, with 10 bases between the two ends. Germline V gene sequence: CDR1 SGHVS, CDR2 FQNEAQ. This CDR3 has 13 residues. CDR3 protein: CASSLGQGFEAFF. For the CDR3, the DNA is TGTGCCAGCAGCTTAGGGCAGGGGTTTGAAGCTTTCTTT.